Listed below are T cell receptor beta chains from one sample, sequenced in a study of vaccination and CD4 T cells after COVID-19. No antigen has been assigned to these receptors. TCRdb independently ran MiXCR on the PCR reads; one entry per CDR3 protein. This table has under 25,000 distinct CDR3 sequences, about 21% appearing once. The material sequenced was cultured CD4+ T cells from blood. These receptors all stem from a human donor with COVID-19. Both conserved end residues are trimmed from each CDR3. The order of the fields is V gene, J gene, CDR3 protein.

>TRBV6-5|-
ASSYSSGIHYEQY
>TRBV11-2|TRBJ1-1
ASSLARLRVSTEAF
>TRBV6-5|TRBJ1-1
ASSSSTGLVF
>TRBV6-1|TRBJ2-7
ASNVRVAGLSYEQY
>TRBV6-5|TRBJ1-1
ASSYSQGREAF
>TRBV11-2|TRBJ1-1
ASSRGTGRGGSTEAF
>TRBV28|TRBJ1-1
ASRPTFGTGAGEGTEAF
>TRBV2|TRBJ2-6
ASSEENRSSGANVLT
>TRBV24-1|TRBJ2-7
ATPRAYEQY
>TRBV20-1|TRBJ1-5
SASQGISNQPQH
>TRBV20-1|TRBJ1-2
SARGGGGYGYT
>TRBV5-4|TRBJ2-5
ASSPSGGGGETQY
>TRBV12-3/TRBV12-4|TRBJ1-2
ASSFSGSGYT
>TRBV12-3/TRBV12-4|TRBJ1-4
ASSTRRSGLMKNCF
>TRBV29-1|TRBJ2-4
SAGTGGSDIQY
>TRBV19|TRBJ2-3
ASSTLAGGLMDTQY
>TRBV7-8|TRBJ2-6
ASSGRTGGGANVLT
>TRBV27|TRBJ2-3
ASSLSGTTSTDTQY
>TRBV28|TRBJ1-1
ASIRQQLNTEAF
>TRBV5-1|TRBJ1-4
ASSPIGSINEKLF
>TRBV5-1|TRBJ1-4
ASSPQGMGEKLF
>TRBV24-1|TRBJ2-3
AISGAGQTDTQY
>TRBV6-5|TRBJ1-1
ASSWDADTEAF
>TRBV6-1|TRBJ2-2
ASSAKFTPNTGELF
>TRBV19|TRBJ2-2
ASSMGGGPNTGELF
>TRBV5-4|TRBJ2-5
ASRPGQGGGETQY
>TRBV19|TRBJ2-6
ASSMESGDHSGANVLT
>TRBV6-1|TRBJ1-5
AITGTDFKVGNQPQH
>TRBV5-1|TRBJ2-3
ASRTTSVDTQY
>TRBV2|TRBJ2-5
ASSRNSGGEETQC
>TRBV19|TRBJ2-7
ASSTNLAGGAEQY
>TRBV20-1|TRBJ2-1
SAGGLAGARSSYNEQF
>TRBV19|TRBJ1-3
ASSRTRQGNTGNTIY
>TRBV2|TRBJ2-2
ASMVTASTGELF
>TRBV2|TRBJ1-5
ASGQGINQPQH
>TRBV20-1|TRBJ1-5
SARTDAREPQH
>TRBV28|TRBJ1-5
ASSHNQPQH
>TRBV7-9|TRBJ1-1
ASSPPFRSGNTETF
>TRBV11-2|TRBJ2-2
ASSLSGYTGELF
>TRBV12-3/TRBV12-4|TRBJ2-4
ASTWTSGGSLAKNIQY
>TRBV9|TRBJ1-3
ASSNSGNTIY
>TRBV20-1|TRBJ1-5
SASPSNRGRQPQH
>TRBV5-1|TRBJ2-5
ASSATGGGEETQY
>TRBV24-1|TRBJ2-5
ATSDPRDSQETQY
>TRBV20-1|TRBJ2-4
SARSTGPHIQY
>TRBV7-8|TRBJ2-5
ASSLGREPPQETQY
>TRBV7-7|TRBJ2-1
ASSPGLASYNEQF
>TRBV6-1|TRBJ1-5
ASRGQGQQPQH
>TRBV19|TRBJ2-3
ASKDRAGTDTQY
>TRBV20-1|TRBJ1-5
SLKPGTGQGNQPQH
>TRBV20-1|TRBJ2-3
SATPGNTDTQY
>TRBV10-3|TRBJ2-3
AISEIERVADTQY
>TRBV3-1|TRBJ1-6
ASSFGQGNSPLH
>TRBV7-2|TRBJ2-2
ASSPGAGGVTGELF
>TRBV19|TRBJ2-5
ASSKDEGLAQTQY
>TRBV12-3/TRBV12-4|TRBJ1-2
ASSQQGAGGYT
>TRBV3-1|TRBJ2-5
ASSRGTSGVGETQY
>TRBV28|TRBJ2-7
ASSFGSSGDYEQY
>TRBV7-6|TRBJ2-7
ASSSNPGQGAREQY